This T cell receptor (beta chain) came from a study of blood T cell repertoires in COVID-19 (dated by TCRdb to the early 2020s). As for the study more broadly: Samples covering the acute and convalescent phases of COVID-19 were provided by collaborators in the United States, Italy and Spain. Where available, HLA class I and class II types were taken from metadata supplied by the sample provider and were not determined by assay-based typing. The prospective study material was composed of cDNA or gDNA derived from T cells, B-cell-depleted T cells, or PBMCs. Subjects who had been exposed to COVID-19, were actively infected with it, or had recovered from it provided the deeply sampled blood TCRbeta repertoires that made up the dataset. The repertoires were released in a freely available public database meant as a resource for research on the immune response to SARS-CoV-2. Samples came from the ongoing ImmuneRACE study (first 160 participants) plus 1,254 subjects from 6 global collaborators. A de-identified subject ID, COVID-19 status, age in years and sex were almost always included in the sample metadata. Results the study describes overall, beyond this receptor: How much clinical and demographic metadata was included differed by source and by participant, and the metadata was provided uncurated.

On this clone: What this receptor recognizes is not known. No base quality values were provided; no much bigger clone lies one nucleotide off.

TCRbeta CDR3 regions were amplified from genomic DNA by means of the immunoSEQ Assay, a bias-controlled multiplex PCR. The authors' pipeline ran thus. Within the assay, amplification of reference gene primers was used to estimate how many nucleated cells each sample contained. To quantify the absolute abundance of each unique TCRbeta CDR3 rearrangement, sequence reads were collapsed and filtered. Productive Simpson clonality was computed per sample as the square root of Simpson's diversity index over productive rearrangements. The clones in this table, taken by TCRdb from immuneACCESS, are in-frame only. Not every clone is retained; where verified, under half of the shortfall comes from an unresolved V gene, and the cause of the rest is unknown. Clone size and the V and J calls come from that table; the DNA yielded D and trimming. In all, the sample holds 90,000 to 110,000 clones, and under 90% of those were seen once. 6.5% to 8% of the sample is held by the ten biggest clonotypes.

Cut back by 4 bases and 4 bases, the V and J ends lie 19 bases apart. The CDR3 covers 16 residues, taking in both the cysteine and the phenylalanine. Just CDR3 DNA is preserved here, 48 bases in frame from base 1. Taken from the germline V gene (reference sequence), the CDR1 and CDR2 loops are LNHDA and SQIVND. The collaborating institutions used their own protocols to collect whole blood in K2EDTA tubes. Collaborator samples were shipped for TCRbeta analysis as frozen whole blood, isolated PBMCs, or DNA extracted from either sample type. The receptor's source is a woman in her fifties or sixties with acute or convalescent COVID-19. Sequencing was carried out using peripheral blood. The sequence links TRBV19 to TRBJ1-2, with TRBD1 tentatively as D gene (6 bases match). The nucleotides are TGTGCCAGTAGTACCCGTCCTACAGGGATAGTCTATGGCTACACCTTC. This sequence encodes CASSTRPTGIVYGYTF.